The 16 T cell receptor beta chains reported below all come from one sample, sequenced in a study of regulatory T cells in long-lasting Graves disease. Assembly of TCR beta libraries relied on iRepertoire HTBI primers together with Arm-PCR of CDR3 regions. TCRdb re-derived calls from the multiplex PCR reads in MiXCR, one entry per CDR3 protein. There are 700,000 or so distinct CDR3 sequences in the sample; around 30% occur only once, and roughly 41% lies in the top ten. Time point of the sample: persistent/refractory GD, antithyroid drugs over 5 years with positive TRAb. Making the TCR library involved RNA that had been extracted from PBMCs. This specimen consisted of peripheral blood mononuclear cells (PBMCs), obtained when the disease was refractory, from a patient treated with antithyroid drugs. These receptors were collected from a female donor with Graves disease.

This clonotype has just a few counts. V and J are TRBV25-1 and TRBJ1-2; a weak D match, TRBD1 (5 bases). The CDR3 covers 15 residues. CDR1 and CDR2 from the germline V gene are MGHDK and SYGVNS. V was trimmed by 3 bases and J by 0 bases, leaving 11 bases between them. The DNA for the CDR3 is TGTGCCAGCAGTGATACTAGGGGAGCTAACTATGGCTACACCTTC. This sequence encodes CASSDTRGANYGYTF.

The chain uses TRBV6-1 and TRBJ1-6, with D unclear. V lost 4 bases and J 9 bases, leaving 16 bases between the germline ends. Germline V gene sequence: CDR1 MNHNS, CDR2 SASEGT. The CDR3 totals 15 residues. In nucleotides, the CDR3 is TGTGCCAGCAGTGGACAACGGGGATGGGCTTCACCCCTCCACTTT. Protein sequence: CASSGQRGWASPLHF.

This clonotype turned up a few times. J is TRBJ2-5 and V is TRBV11-2; 12 bases map to TRBD1. Per germline, CDR1 SGHAT and CDR2 FQNNGV. CDR3 length: 15 amino acids. Trimming cost V 2 bases and J 8 bases; bases outside gene matches: 6. The CDR3: CASSLRDRGQGTQYF. In DNA form, the CDR3 reads TGTGCCAGCAGCTTAAGGGACAGGGGGCAGGGAACCCAGTACTTC. Using reference TRBV11-2 and TRBJ2-5 for the parts outside the CDR3, the full variable domain is EAGVAQSPRYKIIEKRQSVAFWCNPISGHATLYWYQQILGQGPKLLIQFQNNGVVDDSQLPKDRFSAERLKGVDSTLKIQPAKLEDSAVYLCASSLRDRGQGTQYFGPGTRLLVL.

This clonotype was recorded a few times. J is TRBJ1-1 and V is TRBV6-1; TRBD1 might be the D (5 bases). The CDR3 length is 15 residues. The ends were cut back, 6 bases at V and 0 bases at J, with 14 bases in the middle. The germline gives CDR1 MNHNS, CDR2 SASEGT. The CDR3 nucleotides are TGTGCCAGCAGAGAACCGGGGGTAATGAACACTGAAGCTTTCTTT. Amino acids: CASREPGVMNTEAFF.

CDR3 DNA: TGTGCCAGCATTAACGGGGGGGGGGACACTGAAGCTTTCTTT. This gives the protein CASINGGGDTEAFF. The rearrangement links TRBV6-2 or TRBV6-3 to TRBJ1-1; perhaps TRBD1 as D (5 bases). The V end was cut by 7 bases, the J end by 3 bases, with 15 bases between. This CDR3 contains 14 residues. Germline lookup yields CDR1 MNHEY and CDR2 SVGEGT.

A few counts support this clonotype. The chain is built from TRBV3-1 and TRBJ1-2, with 9 positions matching TRBD1. The germline gives CDR1 LGHDT, CDR2 YNNKEL (reference sequence). The CDR3 has 13 residues. J lost 6 bases, V lost 4 bases, and 3 bases had no gene match. The CDR3: CASSLWTGDGYTF. The CDR3 bases are TGTGCCAGCAGCCTTTGGACAGGGGATGGCTACACCTTC.

This clonotype turned up a few times. This chain links TRBV19 with TRBJ1-2; D is undetermined. Germline V gives CDR1 LNHDA, CDR2 SQIVND (reference sequence). V was shortened by 6 bases and J by 7 bases, with 12 bases between the two germline ends. This CDR3 has 12 residues. CDR3 DNA: TGTGCCAGTAGAACAGCTACTGCTGGCTACACCTTC. Translating it yields CASRTATAGYTF.

This clonotype was detected only a few times. V usage is TRBV7-9 and J usage is TRBJ2-2; D is unclear. Germline CDR1 reads SEHNR; CDR2 reads FQNEAQ (reference sequence). Trimming left V 1 base short and J 4 bases short, with 7 bases between. This CDR3 has 14 amino acids. As DNA, the CDR3 is TGTGCCAGCAGCTTAGATCCACTCACCGGGGAGCTGTTTTTT. Translated: CASSLDPLTGELFF.

This clonotype was counted between two and nine times. The chain recombines TRBV6-1 with TRBJ2-5; D perhaps matches TRBD1 (6 bases). The V gene's germline CDR1 is MNHNS and CDR2 SASEGT. V gave up 3 bases and J gave up 9 bases, with 17 bases separating them. The CDR3 spans 14 residues. CDR3 amino acids: CASSEGHALGSQYF. For the CDR3, the DNA is TGTGCCAGCAGTGAGGGACACGCTCTAGGATCCCAGTACTTC.

As regards this clonotype: A much bigger clone sits one base away, suggesting this may be a read error. This chain links TRBV28 with TRBJ1-2; D possibly corresponds to TRBD1 (5 bases). The CDR3 runs to 14 residues. Germline V gene sequence: CDR1 MDHEN, CDR2 SYDVKM. Written as DNA, the CDR3 is TGTGCCAGCGGTTTGTCTAGGGGAGCCTATGGCTACACCTTC. Its translation is CASGLSRGAYGYTF.

This clonotype turned up a few times. V usage is TRBV27 and J usage is TRBJ1-1; tentative D call: TRBD1 (5 bases). The CDR3 is 19 residues long. The germline gives CDR1 MNHEY, CDR2 SMNVEV (reference sequence). V shed 5 bases and J shed 8 bases, with 33 bases lying between them. DNA for the CDR3: TGTGCCAGCAGTGCCACCGCCGGGACCCTACCTTGGTTTCTGATGGAAGCTTTCTTT. Protein sequence: CASSATAGTLPWFLMEAFF.

V usage is TRBV20-1 and J usage is TRBJ2-5, with D unclear. From germline, CDR1 is DFQATT and CDR2 SNEGSKA (reference sequence). V lost 4 bases, J lost 5 bases, and 14 bases lay in between. This CDR3 has 13 amino acids. The CDR3 is CSATRRERETQYF. DNA for the CDR3: TGCAGTGCTACCCGGAGAGAGAGGGAGACCCAGTACTTC.

V is TRBV13 and J is TRBJ1-1; a possible D gene is TRBD1 (6 bases). Trimming took off 6 bases at V and 0 bases at J, with 14 bases between the two ends. In germline, CDR1 is PRHDT, CDR2 FYEKMQ (reference sequence). CDR3 length equals 15 residues. The CDR3 protein is CASRTKGQMNTEAFF. The CDR3 DNA is TGTGCCAGCAGGACCAAGGGACAAATGAACACTGAAGCTTTCTTT.

This clonotype has just one count. The chain combines TRBV13 with TRBJ1-1; D is possibly TRBD1 (6 bases). Trimming cost V 5 bases and J 4 bases, with 14 bases left between them. The CDR3 covers 14 residues. Germline-derived CDR1 and CDR2 are PRHDT and FYEKMQ (reference sequence). This chain's CDR3 is CASSNPTGSTEAFF. The CDR3, as DNA: TGTGCCAGCAGCAATCCGACAGGATCCACTGAAGCTTTCTTT.

This clonotype was observed at least ten times. The chain links TRBV2 to TRBJ1-2; the match to TRBD1 covers 7 bases. The V gene end was trimmed by 6 bases and the J gene end by 2 bases; junction bases not matched to a gene: 6. The CDR3 runs to 14 residues. Germline lookup yields CDR1 SNHLY and CDR2 FYNNEI. Here the CDR3 reads CASSVARGNYGYTF. The CDR3, as DNA: TGTGCCAGCAGCGTTGCCAGGGGGAACTATGGCTACACCTTC.

This clonotype was counted once. The chain recombines TRBV6-2 or TRBV6-3 with TRBJ2-7; 13 positions agree with TRBD2. Trimming removed 5 bases from V and 3 bases from J; junction bases left unmatched: 7. The germline V gene encodes CDR1 MNHEY and CDR2 SVGEGT. The CDR3 is 16 residues long. The CDR3 coding sequence is TGTGCCAGCAGTCAGAGGACTAGCGGGAGCCTCTACGAGCAGTACTTC. It translates to CASSQRTSGSLYEQYF.